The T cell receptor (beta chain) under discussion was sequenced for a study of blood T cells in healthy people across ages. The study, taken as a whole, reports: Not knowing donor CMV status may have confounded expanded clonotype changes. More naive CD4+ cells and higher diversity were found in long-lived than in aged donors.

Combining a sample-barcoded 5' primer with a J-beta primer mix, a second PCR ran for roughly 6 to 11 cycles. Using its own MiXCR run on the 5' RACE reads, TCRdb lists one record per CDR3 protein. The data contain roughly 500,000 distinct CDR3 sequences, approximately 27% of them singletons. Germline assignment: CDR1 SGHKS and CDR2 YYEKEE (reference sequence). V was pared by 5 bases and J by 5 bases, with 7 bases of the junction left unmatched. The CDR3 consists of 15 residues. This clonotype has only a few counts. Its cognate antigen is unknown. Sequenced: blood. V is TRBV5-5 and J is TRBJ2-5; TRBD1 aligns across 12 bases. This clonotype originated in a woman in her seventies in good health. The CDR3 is CASSRVGTGGETQYF. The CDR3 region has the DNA TGTGCCAGCAGTCGGGTCGGGACAGGGGGCGAGACCCAGTACTTC. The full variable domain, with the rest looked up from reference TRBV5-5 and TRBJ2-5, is DAGVTQSPTHLIKTRGQQVTLRCSPISGHKSVSWYQQVLGQGPQFIFQYYEKEERGRGNFPDRFSARQFPNYSSELNVNALLLGDSALYLCASSRVGTGGETQYFGPGTRLLVL.